This TCR beta chain appears in the sequencing data of a study of shared clonotypes between healthy human individuals (dated by TCRdb to about 2020). Background for the entire study: The cohort comprised a couple of women and three men aged 18 to 49 years. Per donor, leukapheresis produced somewhere between about 0.94 and 9.5 billion PBMCs. To estimate repertoire size and how much clonotype sharing occurs between individuals, the study deeply sequenced the blood TCR repertoires of about five healthy adults. Libraries were prepared and TCR repertoires were sequenced by different laboratories using diverse techniques, in order to increase sequencing depth and limit assay-specific biases.

This clone was observed a handful of times. The target of this receptor is not known. Base quality data are lacking; no much larger clone is found one base away. V is clipped by 6 bases and J by 7 bases, and the sequence between their germline boundaries is 20 bases long. The CDR3 has 15 amino acids, counting the end cysteine and phenylalanine. CDR3 DNA only is kept here, 45 bases in frame from base 1. CDR1 MDHEN and CDR2 SYDVKM were looked up in the germline V gene. The donors were healthy, HIV-negative adults with no recently reported acute infections or vaccinations. Every donor was a Caucasian adult residing in Nashville, Tennessee, USA. In the unsorted samples, approximately 85 million PBMCs were counted, and genomic DNA was extracted using the QIAamp DNA Blood Mini kit. Blood was collected by leukapheresis, and PBMCs were isolated by Ficoll-Histopaque density gradient centrifugation and then cryopreserved in liquid nitrogen vapor phase.

Using the deep immunoSEQ assay, multiplex PCR amplified TCR CDR3 regions from genomic DNA. Extracted genomic DNA from each cell subset was distributed evenly across all wells of several immunoSEQ 96-well plates, and each plate was treated as a replicate. For unsorted PBMC, 300 to 350 ng genomic DNA, equal to roughly 32,000 T cell genomes, was loaded into each replicate PCR. Ten immunoSEQ deep assay plates were used to sequence the unsorted PBMC genomic DNA. The purified libraries were quantified using a Qubit 3.0 fluorometer, sized with a Bioanalyzer 2100, and then quantified again using the KAPA Library Quantification kit. Each immunoSEQ 96-well plate was sequenced on its own single-read 150-cycle Illumina NextSeq 550 flow cell. As for how the authors treated the data: Because only junctional sequences without quality scores were contained in the immunoSEQ output, filtering matching that applied to full-length reads could not be performed. To assign V/J genes and CDR3, sequences were annotated using PyIR, a Python wrapper for IgBLAST v1.9, with IMGT germline references. Reads were filtered out if the reads had weak V/J assignments (E-value above 1e-6), no CDR3, stop codons, out-of-frame junctions, or ambiguous translated residues. V3J clonotypes were defined by identical inferred V gene, J gene, and CDR3 amino acid sequence. The percentage overlap between two repertoires was calculated by dividing the number of shared unique clonotypes by the size of the smaller repertoire. Repertoire richness was assessed with RTK rarefaction, the Chao1 estimator, and Recon v2.1 estimates of unobserved clonotypes. TCRdb stores this immuneACCESS table with in-frame sequences only. Part of the clones is absent; in the studies checked, under half of the shortfall reflects unresolved V genes, and no reason is known for the rest. V and J calls and clone size follow that table, whereas D and trimming were derived from the DNA. The sample profile shows 530,000 or so clones; about three quarters of them were found once. The ten most abundant clones make up around 13% of the sample.

Beyond this particular receptor, the publication reports: Based on pairwise subsampling, the degree of clonotype sharing among donors was expected to be affected by sequencing depth. Sampling was restricted to blood, and TCR repertoires in tissues likely differ from the TCR repertoires found in blood. The small number of donors limited the genetic and exposure-history diversity represented.

The sample comprised PBMCs. The chain links TRBV28 with TRBJ2-3; TRBD2 could be the D gene, as 6 bases match. The clonotype was recovered from a middle-aged woman in good health. Some clones in this sample may be carry-over from other donors' samples. The DNA is as follows: TGTGCCAGCAGCCCCTACGGGAGTGGGTCCTATACGCAGTATTTT. It is translated as CASSPYGSGSYTQYF.